The 10 T cell receptor beta chains in this list originate from one sample, sequenced in a study of T-cell reconstitution after alpha-beta-depleted transplantation in children. A library of TCRbeta sequences, prepared with unique molecular identifiers, was generated. TCRdb used MiXCR to reprocess the PCR reads, holding one entry per CDR3 protein. The repertoire holds 350,000 to 400,000 distinct CDR3 sequences, with 13% as singletons. The sequencing used PBMCs, collected from the stem cell graft. The receptor set was obtained from a human donor who donated a stem cell graft to a child with Fanconi anemia.

The table lists this clonotype with many counts. J is TRBJ1-1 and V is TRBV7-6, with 7 bases fitting TRBD1. The CDR3 extends over 14 amino acids. V shed 3 bases and J 2 bases; nucleotides not matched to a gene: 3. The germline V gene has CDR1 SGHVS and CDR2 FNYEAQ. CDR3 region: CASSLTGYNTEAFF. CDR3 in DNA: TGTGCCAGCAGCTTGACAGGGTACAACACTGAAGCTTTCTTT.

The chain is built from TRBV7-9 and TRBJ2-3, with TRBD2 matching over 7 bases. The germline V gene has CDR1 SEHNR and CDR2 FQNEAQ (reference sequence). This CDR3 has 17 residues. Losses at the gene ends were 1 base for V and 5 bases for J; bases not matched to a gene: 12. As DNA, the CDR3 is TGTGCCAGCAGCTTAGGGGCTAGCGGAAGAAGGGGAGATACGCAGTATTTT. This gives the protein CASSLGASGRRGDTQYF.

This chain links TRBV20-1 with TRBJ2-1; D not certain. V gave up 3 bases and J gave up 0 bases, with 6 bases separating them. The CDR3 spans 13 residues. CDR1 is DFQATT, CDR2 SNEGSKA, per germline (reference sequence). In nucleotides, the CDR3 is TGCAGTGCTAGGACGGACTCCTACAATGAGCAGTTCTTC. Its translation: CSARTDSYNEQFF.

This clonotype was seen many times. The genes are TRBV6-2 or TRBV6-3 and TRBJ2-1; TRBD2 matches at 12 bases. CDR3 size: 17 residues. CDR1 and CDR2 from the germline V gene are MNHEY and SVGEGT. Losses at the gene ends were 3 bases for V and 12 bases for J; bases not matched to a gene: 15. The CDR3 here is CASSYFRVTSGGIGQFF. The CDR3 bases are TGTGCCAGCAGTTATTTTCGCGTGACTAGCGGGGGAATTGGGCAGTTCTTC.

This clonotype was recorded many times. The V gene is TRBV7-8, the J gene TRBJ2-4, with a weak D call TRBD1 (6 bases). Germline lookup yields CDR1 SGHVS and CDR2 FQNEAQ. This CDR3 has 14 amino acids. V lost 4 bases and J 7 bases, leaving 14 bases between the germline ends. CDR3 nucleotide sequence: TGTGCCAGCAGCTCACTTTCTACAGGGAACATTCAGTACTTC. Its protein is CASSSLSTGNIQYF.

This chain connects TRBV6-5 to TRBJ2-7; the D is unclear. The V gene's germline CDR1 is MNHEY and CDR2 SVGAGI. This CDR3 region has 15 residues. Trimming pared 0 bases from V and 5 bases from J, leaving 14 bases between. CDR3 DNA sequence: TGTGCCAGCAGTTACTCCGGACCGACACCCGACGAGCAGTACTTC. Its translation: CASSYSGPTPDEQYF.

The chain employs TRBV20-1 and TRBJ2-3, with D hard to call. The V gene's germline CDR1 is DFQATT and CDR2 SNEGSKA (reference sequence). V gave up 0 bases and J gave up 5 bases, with 3 bases separating them. CDR3 size: 11 residues. The CDR3 nucleotides read TGCAGTGCTAGAGATCAAGATACGCAGTATTTT. Residues: CSARDQDTQYF.

This chain joins TRBV6-2 or TRBV6-3 and TRBJ2-7, with TRBD2 identical over 8 bases. In germline, CDR1 is MNHEY, CDR2 SVGEGT. The J segment lost 2 bases and the V segment lost 6 bases, leaving 6 bases of the junction unmatched. This CDR3 comprises 14 residues. CDR3 DNA sequence: TGTGCCAGCAGGTTAGCGGGGCCCACCTACGAGCAGTACGTC. Protein product: CASRLAGPTYEQYV.

This clonotype has only a few counts. This chain connects TRBV7-2 to TRBJ1-5; D call uncertain. Germline values: CDR1 SGHTA, CDR2 FQGNSA. V was trimmed by 6 bases and J by 4 bases, leaving 16 bases between them. The CDR3 contains 15 residues. CDR3 nucleotides: TGTGCCAGCAGTCCGGGAACAGTGGCTAATCAGCCCCAGCATTTT. It yields the protein CASSPGTVANQPQHF.

This clonotype was picked up many times. This rearrangement joins TRBV6-5 to TRBJ1-5; 8 bases line up with TRBD1. The CDR3 runs to 14 residues. Germline CDR1 is MNHEY and CDR2 is SVGAGI. Germline trimming cut 6 bases from V and 1 base from J; bases unmatched to any gene: 2. CDR3 nucleotides: TGTGCCAGCAGACGGACAGGGAGCAATCAGCCCCAGCATTTT. It specifies CASRRTGSNQPQHF.